Presented here are 6 T cell receptor beta chains from one specimen sequenced in a study of blood T cells in healthy people across ages. A sample-barcoded 5' primer and a J-beta primer mix were used in a second PCR of about 7 to 11 cycles. TCRdb re-called the 5' RACE reads through MiXCR, storing one row per CDR3 protein. In the table there are about 940,000 distinct CDR3 sequences, roughly 43% of which are singletons. Sequencing was performed on blood. Source of these receptors: a man aged 25-40 years in good health.

The CDR3: CSARGGLAGVLNTGELFF. In nucleotides, the CDR3 is TGCAGTGCTAGAGGAGGACTAGCGGGGGTTTTGAACACCGGGGAGCTGTTTTTT. The chain has TRBV20-1 and TRBJ2-2, with 13 bases that match TRBD2. Germline trimming cut 1 base from V and 1 base from J; bases unmatched to any gene: 6. Germline V CDR1 and CDR2: DFQATT, SNEGSKA (reference sequence). This CDR3 has 18 residues.

V and J are TRBV29-1 and TRBJ2-3, with TRBD1 matching 10 bases. The CDR3 runs to 14 residues. J gave up 5 bases and V 8 bases, and 10 bases lay outside the gene matches. Germline CDR1 reads SQVTM; CDR2 reads ANQGSEA. The CDR3 spells CSLYLDRGGDTQYF. CDR3 sequence (DNA): TGCAGCCTCTACCTGGACAGGGGGGGAGATACGCAGTATTTT.

The V gene is TRBV5-1, the J gene TRBJ1-1; D is unresolved. CDR3 length equals 15 residues. The ends were cut back, 3 bases at V and 7 bases at J, with 19 bases in the middle. Germline loops: CDR1 SGHRS, CDR2 YFSETQ. The chain's CDR3 is CASSWKGGSGGEAFF. The CDR3 region has the DNA TGCGCCAGCAGCTGGAAGGGAGGCTCGGGCGGTGAAGCTTTCTTT. Variable domain in full (rest from reference TRBV5-1 and TRBJ1-1): KAGVTQTPRYLIKTRGQQVTLSCSPISGHRSVSWYQQTPGQGLQFLFEYFSETQRNKGNFPGRFSGRQFSNSRSEMNVSTLELGDSALYLCASSWKGGSGGEAFFGQGTRLTVV.

DNA of the CDR3: TGTGCCAGCAGTTACTCGACGCCAGGGGGCTATGAGCAGTACTTC. Translated: CASSYSTPGGYEQYF. The genes are TRBV6-5 and TRBJ2-5; the match to TRBD1 covers 8 bases. The CDR3 consists of 15 residues. V trimming: 0 bases; J trimming: 11 bases; junction bases outside the gene matches: 11. Germline CDR1 reads MNHEY; CDR2 reads SVGAGI.

The V call is TRBV5-1, the J call TRBJ2-1; 9 bases line up with TRBD2. Germline CDR1 reads SGHRS; CDR2 reads YFSETQ. V shed 2 bases, J shed 7 bases, and the junction held 7 bases outside the gene matches. CDR3 size: 15 residues. This CDR3 is CASSFVAGATNEQFF. The CDR3 DNA follows: TGCGCCAGCAGCTTTGTAGCGGGGGCTACAAATGAGCAGTTCTTC. The full variable domain, its missing parts supplied by reference TRBV5-1 and TRBJ2-1, is KAGVTQTPRYLIKTRGQQVTLSCSPISGHRSVSWYQQTPGQGLQFLFEYFSETQRNKGNFPGRFSGRQFSNSRSEMNVSTLELGDSALYLCASSFVAGATNEQFFGPGTRLTVL.

The genes are TRBV3-1 and TRBJ1-2; perhaps TRBD1 as D (5 bases). This CDR3 comprises 15 residues. V was cut by 1 base and J by 8 bases, with 17 bases left in between. Germline V lookup: CDR1 LGHDT, CDR2 YNNKEL (reference sequence). CDR3 sequence reads: CASSQGEGRGRGYTF. The CDR3 DNA is TGTGCCAGCAGCCAAGGAGAGGGGAGAGGTCGAGGCTACACCTTC.